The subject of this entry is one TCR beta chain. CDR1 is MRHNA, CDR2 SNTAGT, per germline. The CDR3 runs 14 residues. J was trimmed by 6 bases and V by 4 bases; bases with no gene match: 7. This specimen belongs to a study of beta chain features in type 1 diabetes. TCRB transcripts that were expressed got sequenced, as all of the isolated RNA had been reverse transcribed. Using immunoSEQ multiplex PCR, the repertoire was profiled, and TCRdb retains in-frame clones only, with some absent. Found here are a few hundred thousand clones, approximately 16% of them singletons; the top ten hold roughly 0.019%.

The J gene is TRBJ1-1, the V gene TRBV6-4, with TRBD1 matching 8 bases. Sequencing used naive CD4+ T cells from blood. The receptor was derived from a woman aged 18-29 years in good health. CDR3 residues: CASSARTGGPEAFF. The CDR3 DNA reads TGTGCCAGCAGTGCTCGAACAGGGGGTCCTGAAGCTTTCTTT.